One T cell receptor beta chain is described in this entry. Its antigen is undetermined. Regarding time point: cycle 4 day 1 (C4D1), after 6 weeks of nivolumab. Each and every patient relapsed after autologous stem cell transplantation, and patients got differing brentuximab vedotin exposure. Magnetic negative selection served to purify CD4+ T cells out of PBMCs that had been thawed. Sequencing was performed with immunoSEQ multiplex PCR; in TCRdb, only in-frame clones are kept and a portion is missing. The sample consists of 25,000 to 30,000 clones, roughly nine tenths of them appearing once. Trimming at V came to 5 bases and at J to 3 bases, leaving 6 bases not matched to a gene. The CDR3 consists of 15 residues. The germline V gene has CDR1 SGHTA and CDR2 FQGNSA. This record belongs to a study of PD-1 blockade in classical Hodgkin lymphoma. Findings of the study overall: Patients newly diagnosed and complete responders had comparable baseline diversity. By cycle point C4D1, TCR diversity had risen significantly in CD4+ cells (but not CD8+ cells). Relapsed/refractory patients reportedly had the lowest baseline TCR diversity, below newly diagnosed patients, who were below healthy donors.

This TCR derives from a human donor with classical Hodgkin lymphoma. The rearrangement links TRBV7-2 to TRBJ2-5; 10 nucleotides line up with TRBD2. Sequences were derived from CD4+ T cells from blood, sampled before the fourth cycle of nivolumab. The CDR3 DNA sequence: TGTGCCAGCAGCCTTGGACTAGCGGTTAAAGAGACCCAGTACTTC. Protein product: CASSLGLAVKETQYF.